Listed below are T cell receptor beta chains from one sample, sequenced in a study of identical twins. TCRdb re-analysed the 5' RACE reads in MiXCR, keeping a single row per CDR3 protein. The profile covers 540,000 or so distinct CDR3 sequences, with 20% to 25% appearing a single time and approximately 0.49% taken by the ten largest. The sample was also linked to a second study, of yellow fever vaccine responses in identical twins.

What was sequenced was CD4+ T cells sorted from blood. The source is a woman aged 18-29 years in good health. Both conserved end residues are part of each CDR3. A D gene is named only where the DNA matches it firmly. The size of a clone is reported for some rows only, either as once, few or many, or as a class for expanded clones.

d_call clone_size j_call v_call cdr3_nt cdr3_aa
NA NA TRBJ2-5 TRBV7-9 TGTGCCAGCAGCTTATCCTTTGGGCCAGGGAGTCGGGAGACCCAGTACTTC CASSLSFGPGSRETQYF
NA NA TRBJ2-7 TRBV6-1 TGTGCCAGCAGTGAACCGGCAGTCTACTCCTACGAGCAGTACTTC CASSEPAVYSYEQYF
TRBD1 NA TRBJ2-7 TRBV19 TGTGCCAGTACTTCCCTGGACAGGGCCTCCTACGAGCAGTACTTC CASTSLDRASYEQYF
TRBD2 few TRBJ2-1 TRBV18 TGTGCCAGCTCACCACCCTTAGCGGGAGTAGGGAACAATGAGCAGTTCTTC CASSPPLAGVGNNEQFF
TRBD1 NA TRBJ2-1 TRBV4-1 TGCGCCAGCAGCCGTTCCCAGGGGGCCGCCTACAATGAGCAGTTCTTC CASSRSQGAAYNEQFF
TRBD2 few TRBJ2-5 TRBV19 TGTGCCAGTAGTATCGGGGCGGGAGTGACCCAGTACTTC CASSIGAGVTQYF
NA few TRBJ2-3 TRBV4-1 TGCGCCAGCAGCCAAGTTTTCGGGGACTTGGGCACAGATACGCAGTATTTT CASSQVFGDLGTDTQYF
NA NA TRBJ1-1 TRBV29-1 TGCAGCGTTGTCAACGTGGGTGAAGCTTTCTTT CSVVNVGEAFF
NA NA TRBJ2-7 TRBV11-2 TGTGCCAGCAGCTTAAATAGTCAGGGAAACGCCTACGAGCAGTACTTC CASSLNSQGNAYEQYF
NA NA TRBJ2-1 TRBV10-3 TGTGCCATCGAGATGGAAACAAGACCAAATGAGCAGTTCTTC CAIEMETRPNEQFF
NA NA TRBJ1-4 TRBV7-9 TGTGCCAGCAGCTCAACAGTCGTTACTAATGAAAAACTGTTTTTT CASSSTVVTNEKLFF
TRBD2 few TRBJ2-1 TRBV3-1 TGTGCCAGCAGCCAAGAGCCCCCGGGAGGTTGGAATGAGCAGTTCTTC CASSQEPPGGWNEQFF
NA NA TRBJ1-5 TRBV20-1 TGCAGTGCTAGTTTGACGGGGGCCAATCAGCCCCAGCATTTT CSASLTGANQPQHF
NA NA TRBJ2-7 TRBV27 TGTGCCAGCAGAGGAAGGGGCTTAGGGGAGCAGTACTTC CASRGRGLGEQYF
TRBD1 many TRBJ2-5 TRBV5-1 TGCGCCAGCAGCTCGGGACAGGGCCAAGAGACCCAGTACTTC CASSSGQGQETQYF
NA NA TRBJ2-5 TRBV12-3/TRBV12-4 TGTGCCAGCAGTGAACCGGGACACCCGAAAGAGACCCAGTACTTC CASSEPGHPKETQYF
NA few TRBJ2-7 TRBV11-1 TGTGCCAGCAGCTACACCGGGACTTACTACGAGCAGTACTTC CASSYTGTYYEQYF
TRBD2 NA TRBJ2-1 TRBV7-9 TGTGCCAGCAGCTTAGGAGGCGTAGCGGGAACGAATGAGCAGTTCTTC CASSLGGVAGTNEQFF
NA NA TRBJ2-1 TRBV5-1 TGCGCCAGCAGCTTGGGTAATAGCGGAGGACCCCAAAATGAGCAGTTCTTC CASSLGNSGGPQNEQFF
TRBD1 few TRBJ2-7 TRBV5-6 TGTGCCAGCAGCCCCGACAGGGGGTTCAACGAGCAGTACTTC CASSPDRGFNEQYF
NA few TRBJ1-6 TRBV7-3 TGTGCCAGTGGCGGGGGCGGTAATTCACCCCTCCACTTT CASGGGGNSPLHF
TRBD1 few TRBJ1-1 TRBV29-1 TGCAGCGTTGAAGGGACAGGGGGATCGGGCACTGAAGCTTTCTTT CSVEGTGGSGTEAFF
NA NA TRBJ1-4 TRBV29-1 TGCAGCGGGGGACTCGGGGTAAATGAAAAACTGTTTTTT CSGGLGVNEKLFF
TRBD2 NA TRBJ2-5 TRBV24-1 TGTGCCACCAGTGATTGGACTAGCGGGAGGGGGCAAGAGACCCAGTACTTC CATSDWTSGRGQETQYF
NA few TRBJ1-1 TRBV18 TGTGCCAGCTCACCGCCGGGACCAAGAACCTTGGCTTTCTTT CASSPPGPRTLAFF
NA NA TRBJ2-3 TRBV29-1 TGCAGCGTTGAAGGGCTTGGGGTAACGCAGTATTTT CSVEGLGVTQYF
NA NA TRBJ2-1 TRBV5-1 TGCGCCAGCAGCTTGGAAGGCACCGGCTACTACAATGAGCAGTTCTTC CASSLEGTGYYNEQFF
NA few TRBJ1-6 TRBV3-1 TGTGCCAGCAGCCAAAGGGCCGGGAATTCACCCCTCCACTTT CASSQRAGNSPLHF
TRBD2 few TRBJ2-5 TRBV20-1 TGCAGTGCTAGAGACCTGATAGCGGGGGGCCTTCAAGAGACCCAGTACTTC CSARDLIAGGLQETQYF
TRBD1 few TRBJ1-2 TRBV5-6 TGTGCCAGCAGCGGATGGGACAGGGGGAATGGCTACACCTTC CASSGWDRGNGYTF
NA NA TRBJ2-1 TRBV20-1 TGCAGTGCCAGAAGGGAAAACAATGAGCAGTTCTTC CSARRENNEQFF
NA few TRBJ2-3 TRBV29-1 TGCAGCGTTGACGGCTACCTGGGGACAGATACGCAGTATTTT CSVDGYLGTDTQYF
TRBD2 NA TRBJ2-1 TRBV20-1 TGCAGTGCAAGGACTAGATACTCCTACAATGAGCAGTTCTTC CSARTRYSYNEQFF
NA NA TRBJ2-2 TRBV5-1 TGCGCCAGCCGCACCCCCCCCGGTGGGGAGCTGTTTTTT CASRTPPGGELFF
NA few TRBJ2-3 TRBV10-3 TGTGCCATCAGTGGTCGGCCGTTCCCAGATACGCAGTATTTT CAISGRPFPDTQYF
TRBD1 few TRBJ2-2 TRBV10-3 TGTGCCATCAGTGAGGCCACAGGGGGCTACACCGGGGAGCTGTTTTTT CAISEATGGYTGELFF
NA NA TRBJ2-1 TRBV12-3/TRBV12-4 TGTGCCAGCAGGTACGGAGGCTCCTACAATGAGCAGTTCTTC CASRYGGSYNEQFF
NA NA TRBJ2-1 TRBV24-1 TGTGCCACCAGTGATTCCTTACCCGGAGAGCAGTTCTTC CATSDSLPGEQFF
TRBD1 NA TRBJ2-3 TRBV5-1 TGCGCCAGCAGCTCCCGGGACAGGGCAGGAGATACGCAGTATTTT CASSSRDRAGDTQYF
NA NA TRBJ1-5 TRBV10-3 TGTGCCATCGGTCAGGCAAGGGATCAGCCCCAGCATTTT CAIGQARDQPQHF
TRBD2 NA TRBJ2-1 TRBV5-1 TGCGCCAGCAGCCAGTACAGTAGCGGGATCTACAATGAGCAGTTCTTC CASSQYSSGIYNEQFF
NA few TRBJ2-2 TRBV10-3 TGTGCCATCAGTGAAGTGGATGGAACCGGGGAGCTGTTTTTT CAISEVDGTGELFF
TRBD2 few TRBJ2-7 TRBV7-9 TGTGCCAGCAGCACCTCCGGGGGGACGGCCACCTCCTACGAGCAGTACTTC CASSTSGGTATSYEQYF
TRBD1 NA TRBJ1-2 TRBV20-1 TGCAGTGCTAGAGATCGGCAGGGGGCGAGGGGCATCTATGGCTACACCTTC CSARDRQGARGIYGYTF
TRBD2 NA TRBJ2-1 TRBV24-1 TGTGCCACCAGTGACCAGACTAGCGGGAGGGCCAATGAGCAGTTCTTC CATSDQTSGRANEQFF
NA many TRBJ2-1 TRBV3-1 TGTGCCAGCAGCCACTGGGGGACCCGCAAGGAAAGCTCCTACAATGAGCAGTTCTTC CASSHWGTRKESSYNEQFF
TRBD2 few TRBJ2-1 TRBV9 TGTGCCAGCAGCGTTTCTAGCGGGGCCGTCAATGAGCAGTTCTTC CASSVSSGAVNEQFF